This TCR beta chain was recovered during a study of blood T cells in healthy people across ages. Primed by a sample-barcoded 5' primer and a J-beta primer mix, a second PCR proceeded for about 7 to 12 cycles. Researchers report that each sample yielded at least 2.5 million CDR3-containing paired-end reads. TCRdb recomputed calls from the 5' RACE reads with MiXCR, one row per CDR3 protein. The sample shows roughly 800,000 distinct CDR3 sequences, nearly 60% of them seen only once. CDR1 and CDR2 from the germline V gene are MGHRA and YSYEKL. This CDR3 contains 14 residues. The V call is TRBV4-1, the J call TRBJ2-7; D possibly corresponds to TRBD1 (5 bases). The end of the DNA aligns better with TRBJ2-4, so the J call may be wrong. Sequenced input: blood. This receptor was obtained from a young man in good health. CDR3 sequence (DNA): TGCGCCAGCAGCCAAACGACAGTGAAAAACATTCAGTACTTC. It specifies CASSQTTVKNIQYF.